Listed below are T cell receptor beta chains from one sample, sequenced in a study of cytomegalovirus exposure and HLA in healthy donors. Here immunoSEQ multiplex PCR was the method, and the copy in TCRdb shows in-frame clones only, minus some. The sample includes roughly 140,000 clones, approximately 77% of them seen just once. The sample was PBMCs. These receptors all come from a man between 18 and 29 years old in good health and CMV-seronegative. The CDR3 runs from the conserved cysteine through the conserved F or W. The D gene is left open where the match is weak. Only some rows state a clone size, as once, few, many or a class for expanded clones.

clone_size: NA; d_call: TRBD1; v_call: TRBV27; j_call: TRBJ1-5; cdr3_aa: CASSFDRARADDNQPQHF; cdr3_nt: TGTGCCAGCAGTTTCGACAGGGCGAGGGCCGACGACAATCAGCCCCAGCATTTT
clone_size: NA; d_call: TRBD2; v_call: TRBV19; j_call: TRBJ2-1; cdr3_aa: CASSLGVAGGLFDEQFF; cdr3_nt: TGTGCCAGTAGTCTGGGCGTAGCGGGAGGGCTCTTCGATGAGCAGTTCTTC
clone_size: NA; d_call: TRBD2; v_call: TRBV9; j_call: TRBJ2-7; cdr3_aa: CASSQGGTSGSSYEQYF; cdr3_nt: TGTGCCAGCAGCCAGGGGGGAACTAGCGGGAGCTCCTACGAGCAGTACTTC
clone_size: NA; d_call: NA; v_call: TRBV2; j_call: TRBJ2-3; cdr3_aa: CASSEGGGGTDTQYF; cdr3_nt: TGTGCCAGCAGTGAAGGCGGCGGTGGGACAGATACGCAGTATTTT
clone_size: NA; d_call: TRBD1; v_call: TRBV29-1; j_call: TRBJ1-2; cdr3_aa: CSVEDRAPYGYTF; cdr3_nt: TGCAGCGTCGAAGACAGGGCTCCCTATGGCTACACCTTC
clone_size: NA; d_call: TRBD1; v_call: TRBV10-3; j_call: TRBJ1-5; cdr3_aa: CAISETGDSQPQHF; cdr3_nt: TGTGCCATCAGTGAGACAGGGGATAGTCAGCCCCAGCATTTT
clone_size: NA; d_call: NA; v_call: TRBV10-3; j_call: TRBJ2-7; cdr3_aa: CAISGGANEQYF; cdr3_nt: TGTGCCATCAGTGGCGGGGCCAACGAGCAGTACTTC
clone_size: NA; d_call: NA; v_call: TRBV5-4; j_call: TRBJ2-3; cdr3_aa: CASSPGGTSTDTQYF; cdr3_nt: TGTGCCAGCAGCCCCGGAGGGACCAGCACAGATACGCAGTATTTT
clone_size: NA; d_call: TRBD2; v_call: TRBV15; j_call: TRBJ2-5; cdr3_aa: CATSRGQASGVQGTQYF; cdr3_nt: TGTGCCACCAGCAGAGGGCAGGCTAGCGGGGTTCAAGGGACCCAGTACTTC
clone_size: NA; d_call: NA; v_call: TRBV5-4; j_call: TRBJ2-4; cdr3_aa: CASSEPVGGRPGTGPLQYF; cdr3_nt: TGTGCCAGCAGCGAACCCGTTGGGGGGAGGCCCGGCACGGGGCCTCTTCAGTACTTC
clone_size: NA; d_call: TRBD1; v_call: TRBV6-6; j_call: TRBJ1-1; cdr3_aa: CASSYMGTANTEAFF; cdr3_nt: TGTGCCAGCAGTTACATGGGGACAGCGAACACTGAAGCTTTCTTT
clone_size: NA; d_call: NA; v_call: TRBV28; j_call: TRBJ1-1; cdr3_aa: CASSLARQEAFF; cdr3_nt: TGTGCCAGCAGTTTGGCCAGACAAGAAGCTTTCTTT
clone_size: NA; d_call: TRBD2; v_call: TRBV19; j_call: TRBJ2-5; cdr3_aa: CASSNPGTSGFTETQYF; cdr3_nt: TGTGCCAGTAGCAACCCCGGGACTAGCGGGTTTACGGAGACCCAGTACTTC
clone_size: NA; d_call: TRBD2; v_call: TRBV10-3; j_call: TRBJ2-3; cdr3_aa: CAISGAGVTDTQYF; cdr3_nt: TGTGCCATCAGTGGAGCGGGAGTAACAGATACGCAGTATTTT
clone_size: NA; d_call: NA; v_call: TRBV10-1; j_call: TRBJ2-2; cdr3_aa: CASSGRDPAGTGELFF; cdr3_nt: TGCGCCAGCAGTGGTCGGGATCCTGCTGGCACCGGGGAGCTGTTTTTT
clone_size: once; d_call: TRBD2; v_call: TRBV6-5; j_call: TRBJ2-1; cdr3_aa: CASSFGLGLYNEQFF; cdr3_nt: TGTGCCAGCAGCTTTGGACTAGGACTCTACAATGAGCAGTTCTTC
clone_size: few; d_call: TRBD2; v_call: TRBV6-4; j_call: TRBJ2-5; cdr3_aa: CASSDGSGSGGQYF; cdr3_nt: TGTGCCAGCAGTGATGGTAGCGGGAGCGGCGGGCAGTACTTC
clone_size: NA; d_call: TRBD2; v_call: TRBV5-1; j_call: TRBJ2-7; cdr3_aa: CASSLAGGPDEQYF; cdr3_nt: TGCGCCAGCAGCTTGGCGGGAGGGCCTGATGAGCAGTACTTC
clone_size: NA; d_call: TRBD2; v_call: TRBV5-1; j_call: TRBJ2-1; cdr3_aa: CASSLGAGGTNEQFF; cdr3_nt: TGCGCCAGCAGCTTGGGGGCGGGAGGGACTAATGAGCAGTTCTTC
clone_size: NA; d_call: TRBD1; v_call: TRBV7-9; j_call: TRBJ2-4; cdr3_aa: CSSSPTGGLAKNIQYF; cdr3_nt: TGTTCCAGCAGTCCAACAGGGGGTCTAGCCAAAAACATTCAGTACTTC
clone_size: NA; d_call: NA; v_call: TRBV4-3; j_call: TRBJ2-1; cdr3_aa: CASSPRSSPHNEQFF; cdr3_nt: TGCGCCAGCAGCCCCAGGTCCAGCCCCCACAATGAGCAGTTCTTC
clone_size: NA; d_call: TRBD2; v_call: TRBV30; j_call: TRBJ2-5; cdr3_aa: CAWSPGLAETQYF; cdr3_nt: TGTGCCTGGAGTCCTGGACTAGCAGAGACCCAGTACTTC
clone_size: NA; d_call: TRBD2; v_call: TRBV27; j_call: TRBJ2-7; cdr3_aa: CASSIGTSGSSYEQYF; cdr3_nt: TGTGCCAGCAGTATCGGGACTAGCGGGAGCTCCTACGAGCAGTACTTC
clone_size: NA; d_call: NA; v_call: TRBV29-1; j_call: TRBJ1-2; cdr3_aa: CSVEDPEHYGYTF; cdr3_nt: TGCAGCGTTGAAGATCCCGAGCACTATGGCTACACCTTC
clone_size: NA; d_call: TRBD2; v_call: TRBV7-2; j_call: TRBJ2-2; cdr3_aa: CASSNTGGAGGELFF; cdr3_nt: TGTGCCAGCAGCAACACCGGGGGGGCGGGCGGGGAGCTGTTTTTT
clone_size: NA; d_call: TRBD2; v_call: TRBV18; j_call: TRBJ2-7; cdr3_aa: CASSPLTTTGLANEQYF; cdr3_nt: TGTGCCAGCTCACCGCTAACAACAACGGGACTAGCGAACGAGCAGTACTTC
clone_size: NA; d_call: TRBD2; v_call: TRBV11-2; j_call: TRBJ2-7; cdr3_aa: CASSLGSGIISYEQYF; cdr3_nt: TGTGCCAGCAGCTTAGGTAGCGGGATTATCTCCTACGAGCAGTACTTC
clone_size: NA; d_call: TRBD2; v_call: TRBV28; j_call: TRBJ2-7; cdr3_aa: CASTQGASGSYEQYF; cdr3_nt: TGTGCCAGCACCCAAGGGGCTAGCGGGAGCTACGAGCAGTACTTC
clone_size: NA; d_call: NA; v_call: TRBV10-2; j_call: TRBJ2-2; cdr3_aa: CASSGHINTGELFF; cdr3_nt: TGCGCCAGCTCTGGACATATTAACACCGGGGAGCTGTTTTTT
clone_size: few; d_call: NA; v_call: TRBV9; j_call: TRBJ2-7; cdr3_aa: CASSVGGGTREQYF; cdr3_nt: TGTGCCAGCAGCGTAGGTGGAGGGACCAGGGAGCAGTACTTC
clone_size: NA; d_call: NA; v_call: TRBV19; j_call: TRBJ1-3; cdr3_aa: CASRGSLEGLGNTIYF; cdr3_nt: TGTGCCAGTAGGGGGAGTTTGGAGGGGCTCGGAAACACCATATATTTT
clone_size: NA; d_call: NA; v_call: TRBV27; j_call: TRBJ2-1; cdr3_aa: CASSASLGGYNEQFF; cdr3_nt: TGTGCCAGCAGTGCGAGCCTTGGAGGATACAATGAGCAGTTCTTC
clone_size: NA; d_call: TRBD2; v_call: TRBV6-6; j_call: TRBJ2-5; cdr3_aa: CASSPPTSVSRTQYF; cdr3_nt: TGTGCCAGCAGCCCGCCCACTAGCGTCAGCAGGACCCAGTACTTC
clone_size: NA; d_call: NA; v_call: TRBV5-4; j_call: TRBJ2-1; cdr3_aa: CASSLGLREQFF; cdr3_nt: TGTGCCAGCAGCTTGGGACTTCGTGAGCAGTTCTTC
clone_size: few; d_call: NA; v_call: TRBV28; j_call: TRBJ1-2; cdr3_aa: CASSTGFGYTF; cdr3_nt: TGTGCCAGCAGTACAGGGTTTGGCTACACCTTC
clone_size: NA; d_call: TRBD2; v_call: TRBV11-2; j_call: TRBJ2-1; cdr3_aa: CASSFEAGIYNEQFF; cdr3_nt: TGTGCCAGCAGCTTTGAAGCGGGGATCTACAATGAGCAGTTCTTC
clone_size: NA; d_call: NA; v_call: TRBV28; j_call: TRBJ1-5; cdr3_aa: CASWESGENQPQHF; cdr3_nt: TGTGCCAGCTGGGAATCAGGGGAAAATCAGCCCCAGCATTTT
clone_size: NA; d_call: TRBD2; v_call: TRBV6-5; j_call: TRBJ2-7; cdr3_aa: CASSYVGLAAAEQYF; cdr3_nt: TGTGCCAGCAGTTACGTGGGACTAGCGGCCGCCGAGCAGTACTTC
clone_size: NA; d_call: NA; v_call: TRBV5-6; j_call: TRBJ1-5; cdr3_aa: CASSFGGGQPQHF; cdr3_nt: TGTGCCAGCAGCTTTGGGGGAGGTCAGCCCCAGCATTTT
clone_size: NA; d_call: TRBD1; v_call: TRBV19; j_call: TRBJ2-5; cdr3_aa: CASSSPGGSETQYF; cdr3_nt: TGTGCCAGTAGTTCCCCAGGGGGCTCGGAGACCCAGTACTTC
clone_size: NA; d_call: NA; v_call: TRBV11-2; j_call: TRBJ2-1; cdr3_aa: CASSLWGGPYNEQFF; cdr3_nt: TGTGCCAGCAGCTTATGGGGAGGACCCTACAATGAGCAGTTCTTC
clone_size: NA; d_call: NA; v_call: TRBV30; j_call: TRBJ2-3; cdr3_aa: CAWSVRDTQYF; cdr3_nt: TGTGCCTGGAGTGTCCGGGATACGCAGTATTTT
clone_size: NA; d_call: TRBD1; v_call: TRBV19; j_call: TRBJ1-5; cdr3_aa: CASSIYRQGGNQPQHF; cdr3_nt: TGTGCCAGTAGTATATACCGACAGGGGGGAAATCAGCCCCAGCATTTT
clone_size: NA; d_call: TRBD1; v_call: TRBV6-5; j_call: TRBJ2-7; cdr3_aa: CASSSQGVIYEQYF; cdr3_nt: TGTGCCAGCAGTTCCCAGGGGGTAATCTACGAGCAGTACTTC
clone_size: NA; d_call: NA; v_call: TRBV6-5; j_call: TRBJ2-7; cdr3_aa: CASSSFPPTGYEQYF; cdr3_nt: TGTGCCAGCAGTTCCTTTCCTCCGACGGGCTACGAGCAGTACTTC
clone_size: NA; d_call: NA; v_call: TRBV7-2; j_call: TRBJ2-2; cdr3_aa: CASSLARGGTGELFF; cdr3_nt: TGTGCCAGCAGCTTAGCCAGGGGCGGCACCGGGGAGCTGTTTTTT
clone_size: NA; d_call: TRBD2; v_call: TRBV6-5; j_call: TRBJ2-7; cdr3_aa: CASSLAGGNYEQYF; cdr3_nt: TGTGCCAGCAGCCTAGCGGGAGGCAACTACGAGCAGTACTTC
clone_size: NA; d_call: NA; v_call: TRBV18; j_call: TRBJ1-1; cdr3_aa: CASSPLPGTVNTEAFF; cdr3_nt: TGTGCCAGCTCACCCCTTCCGGGTACCGTGAACACTGAAGCTTTCTTT
clone_size: NA; d_call: NA; v_call: TRBV18; j_call: TRBJ1-5; cdr3_aa: CASSREGSTNQPQHF; cdr3_nt: TGTGCCAGCTCACGGGAGGGCTCCACCAATCAGCCCCAGCATTTT
clone_size: NA; d_call: TRBD2; v_call: TRBV5-4; j_call: TRBJ2-3; cdr3_aa: CASSQAGGDTQYF; cdr3_nt: TGTGCCAGCAGCCAAGCGGGAGGAGATACGCAGTATTTT